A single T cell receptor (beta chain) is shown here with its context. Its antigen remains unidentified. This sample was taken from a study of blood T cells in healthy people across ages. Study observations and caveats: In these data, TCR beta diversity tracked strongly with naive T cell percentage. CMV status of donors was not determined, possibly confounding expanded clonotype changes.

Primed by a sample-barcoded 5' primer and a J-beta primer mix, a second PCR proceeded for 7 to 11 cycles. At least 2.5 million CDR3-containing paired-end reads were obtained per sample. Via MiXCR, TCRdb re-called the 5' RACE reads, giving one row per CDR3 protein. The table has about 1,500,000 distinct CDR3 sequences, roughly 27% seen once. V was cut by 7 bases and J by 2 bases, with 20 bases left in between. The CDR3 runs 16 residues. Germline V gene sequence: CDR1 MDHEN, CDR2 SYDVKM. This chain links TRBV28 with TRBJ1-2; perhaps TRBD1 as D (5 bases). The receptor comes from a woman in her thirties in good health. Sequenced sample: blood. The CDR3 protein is CASTDSGRARNYGYTF. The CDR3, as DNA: TGTGCCAGCACTGACTCGGGCAGGGCGAGGAACTATGGCTACACCTTC.